The table lists the clone carrying this T cell receptor (beta chain) with many counts. What it recognizes is unknown. Germline and junction disagree at one end, which may indicate a read error. TCRdb recomputed calls from the multiplex PCR reads with MiXCR, one row per CDR3 protein. The table has roughly 86,000 distinct CDR3 sequences, roughly 20% seen once. The lymph nodes were axillary draining lymph nodes from breast cancer patients. This sample was taken from a study of breast tumors, draining lymph nodes, adjacent tissues. Overall study findings and caveats: Tumor TCR diversity was below lymph nodes but above nontumor tissue. Findings are consistent with lymph node origin and intratumoral expansion of most tumor T cells.

The sequence derives from a female donor with breast cancer. Some clones in this sample may be carry-over from other donors' samples. The sequenced sample consisted of axillary lymph node tissue.

The CDR3 nucleotides are TGTGCTAGCAGCTTAGCGCATGGGGGCGAGACCCAGTACTTC. Residues: CASSLAHGGETQYF. The chain joins TRBV7-7 to TRBJ2-5, with a weak D call TRBD1 (6 bases). Germline CDR1 reads SSHAT; CDR2 reads FNYEAQ (reference sequence). The CDR3 length is 14 residues.